The source of this T cell receptor beta chain is a study of cytotoxic CD8 clonotypes in ibrutinib-treated CLL. Background on the study: The study included approximately 10 relapsed/refractory and roughly 15 treatment-naive patients; roughly 18 had IGHV unmutated disease. The study, taken as a whole, reports: Patients showed higher baseline clonality than age-matched healthy donors, and it tracked circulating CD8+ T-cell counts. Progressing patients had sampling times that differed from those of sustained-remission patients. A rise in clonality was seen at ibrutinib response, and a fall back toward baseline was seen at progression.

As regards this clone: Its antigen is not identified.

Here immunoSEQ multiplex PCR was the method, and the copy in TCRdb shows in-frame clones only, minus some. The data hold about 130,000 clones, with 60% to 85% observed a single time. The sequence came from a human donor with chronic lymphocytic leukemia. Sequences were derived from PBMCs, sampled after 24 months of ibrutinib treatment.

The CDR3 DNA follows: TGTGCCAGCAGTATCGGGGAGGGAAACTATGGCTACACCTTC. Translating gives CASSIGEGNYGYTF. The chain recombines TRBV6-5 with TRBJ1-2, with unresolved D. Germline-derived CDR1 and CDR2 are MNHEY and SVGAGI. The V end was cut by 5 bases, the J end by 2 bases, with 12 bases between. This CDR3 region has 14 residues.